This T cell receptor beta chain stems from a study of shared clonotypes between healthy human individuals. Method: immunoSEQ multiplex PCR; TCRdb's copy keeps in-frame clones and lacks some. Of roughly 2,300,000 clones detected, 85% to 95% appear once; the ten largest clones hold approximately 0.4%. Regarding the study as a whole: Non-shared clonotypes had lower generation probabilities than those shared by all four donors.

This clone has just one count. Antigen specificity is unknown. V shed 0 bases and J shed 1 base, with 9 bases lying between them. The CDR3 contains 15 residues. Germline CDR1 is SGHRS and CDR2 is YFSETQ. The sample was naive CD4+ T cells from PBMCs. Subset in this sample: CD45RA+ positively selected. The receptor comes from a man between 18 and 35 years old in good health. Some clones in this sample may be carry-over from other donors' samples. The chain uses TRBV5-1 and TRBJ2-3; possible D gene TRBD2, 5 bases. DNA of the CDR3: TGCGCCAGCAGCTTGGATGGTAGCGGCACAGATACGCAGTATTTT. Its protein is CASSLDGSGTDTQYF.